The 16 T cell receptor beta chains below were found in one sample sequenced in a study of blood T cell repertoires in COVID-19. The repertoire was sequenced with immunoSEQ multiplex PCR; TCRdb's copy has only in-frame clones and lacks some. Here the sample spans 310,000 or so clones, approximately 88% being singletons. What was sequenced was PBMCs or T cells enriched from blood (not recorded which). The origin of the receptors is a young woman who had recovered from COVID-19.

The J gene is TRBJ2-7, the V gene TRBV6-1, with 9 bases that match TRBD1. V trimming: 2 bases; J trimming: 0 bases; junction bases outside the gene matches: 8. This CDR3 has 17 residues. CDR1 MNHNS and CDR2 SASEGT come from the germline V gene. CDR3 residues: CASSERPGQGSSYEQYF. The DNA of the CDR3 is TGTGCCAGCAGTGAACGGCCGGGACAGGGAAGCTCCTACGAGCAGTACTTC.

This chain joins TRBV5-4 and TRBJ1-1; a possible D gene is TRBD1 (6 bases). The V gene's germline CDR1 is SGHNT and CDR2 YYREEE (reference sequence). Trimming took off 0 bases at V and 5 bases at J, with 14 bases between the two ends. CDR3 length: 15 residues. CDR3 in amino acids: CASSLAAQGRTEAFF. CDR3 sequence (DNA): TGTGCCAGCAGCTTGGCCGCTCAGGGGCGGACTGAAGCTTTCTTT.

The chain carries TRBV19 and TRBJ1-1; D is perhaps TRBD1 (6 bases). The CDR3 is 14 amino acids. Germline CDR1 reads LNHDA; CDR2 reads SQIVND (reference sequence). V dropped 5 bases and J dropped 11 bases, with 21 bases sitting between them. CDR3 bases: TGTGCCAGTAGTGCAACAAGCGGGACAAGGAGGGCTTTCTTT. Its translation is CASSATSGTRRAFF.

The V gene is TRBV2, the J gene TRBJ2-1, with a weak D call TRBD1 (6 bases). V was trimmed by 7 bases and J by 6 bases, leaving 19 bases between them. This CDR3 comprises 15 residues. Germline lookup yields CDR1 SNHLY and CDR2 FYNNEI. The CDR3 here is CASTPEQGRGNEQFF. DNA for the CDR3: TGTGCCAGCACCCCGGAACAGGGAAGGGGCAATGAGCAGTTCTTC.

The CDR3 region is CSASSQNGNTIYF. The CDR3 nucleotides read TGCAGTGCTAGTTCACAAAATGGAAACACCATATATTTT. The chain has TRBV20-1 and TRBJ1-3, with D unclear. Germline lookup yields CDR1 DFQATT and CDR2 SNEGSKA (reference sequence). There are 13 residues in the CDR3. With 3 bases removed from V and 3 bases from J, the gap between germline ends came to 9 bases.

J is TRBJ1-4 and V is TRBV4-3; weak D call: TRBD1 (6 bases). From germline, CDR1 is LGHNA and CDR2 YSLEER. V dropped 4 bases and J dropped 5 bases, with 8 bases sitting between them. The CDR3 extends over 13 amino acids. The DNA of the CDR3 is TGCGCCAGCAGCCTCCAGGGGAATGAAAAACTGTTTTTT. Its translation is CASSLQGNEKLFF.

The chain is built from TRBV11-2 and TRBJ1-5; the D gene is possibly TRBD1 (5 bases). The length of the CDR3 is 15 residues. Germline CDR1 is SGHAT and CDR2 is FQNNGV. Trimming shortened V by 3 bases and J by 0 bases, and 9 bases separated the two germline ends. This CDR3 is CASSFTGDSNQPQHF. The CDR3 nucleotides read TGTGCCAGCAGCTTCACAGGAGATAGCAATCAGCCCCAGCATTTT.

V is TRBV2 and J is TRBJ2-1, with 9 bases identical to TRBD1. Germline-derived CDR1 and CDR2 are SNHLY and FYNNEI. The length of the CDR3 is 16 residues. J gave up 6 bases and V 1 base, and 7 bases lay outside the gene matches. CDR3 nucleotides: TGTGCCAGCAGTGAAGTGACAGGGGGAGTGAGCAATGAGCAGTTCTTC. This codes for CASSEVTGGVSNEQFF.

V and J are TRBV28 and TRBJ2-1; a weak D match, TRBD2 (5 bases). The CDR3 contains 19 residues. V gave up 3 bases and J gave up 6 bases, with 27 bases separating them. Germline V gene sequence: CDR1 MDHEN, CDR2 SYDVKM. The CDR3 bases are TGTGCCAGCAGTTTGTTTCGAGGGCGCAGGCCCCTCGATGGCAATGAGCAGTTCTTC. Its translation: CASSLFRGRRPLDGNEQFF.

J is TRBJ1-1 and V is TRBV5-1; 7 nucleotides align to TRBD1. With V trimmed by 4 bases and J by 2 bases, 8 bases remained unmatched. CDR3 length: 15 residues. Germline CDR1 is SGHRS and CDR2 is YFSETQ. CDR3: CASSENTGENTEAFF. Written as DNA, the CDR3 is TGCGCCAGCAGCGAAAACACAGGGGAAAACACTGAAGCTTTCTTT.

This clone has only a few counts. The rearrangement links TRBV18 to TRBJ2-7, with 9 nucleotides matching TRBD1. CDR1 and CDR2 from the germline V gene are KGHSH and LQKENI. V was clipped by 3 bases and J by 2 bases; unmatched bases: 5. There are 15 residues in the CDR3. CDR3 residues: CASSPSTGGAYEQYF. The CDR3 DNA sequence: TGTGCCAGCTCACCGTCGACAGGGGGTGCCTACGAGCAGTACTTC. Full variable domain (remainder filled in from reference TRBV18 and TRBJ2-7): NAGVMQNPRHLVRRRGQEARLRCSPMKGHSHVYWYRQLPEEGLKFMVYLQKENIIDESGMPKERFSAEFPKEGPSILRIQQVVRGDSAAYFCASSPSTGGAYEQYFGPGTRLTVT.

The CDR3 loop reads CASRGVAPNTEAFF. The CDR3 nucleotides are TGTGCCAGCAGAGGAGTGGCCCCGAACACTGAAGCTTTCTTT. This chain connects TRBV9 to TRBJ1-1; D gene uncertain. The CDR3 length is 14 residues. The ends were cut back, 5 bases at V and 1 base at J, with 12 bases in the middle. Germline V lookup: CDR1 SGDLS, CDR2 YYNGEE. Supplemented by reference TRBV9 and TRBJ1-1, the full variable domain reads DSGVTQTPKHLITATGQRVTLRCSPRSGDLSVYWYQQSLDQGLQFLIQYYNGEERAKGNILERFSAQQFPDLHSELNLSSLELGDSALYFCASRGVAPNTEAFFGQGTRLTVV.

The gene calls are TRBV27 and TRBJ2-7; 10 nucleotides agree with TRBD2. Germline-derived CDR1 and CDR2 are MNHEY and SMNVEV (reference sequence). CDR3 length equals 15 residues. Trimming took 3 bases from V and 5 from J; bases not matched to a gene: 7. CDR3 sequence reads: CASSFLAGGVNEQYF. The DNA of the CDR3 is TGTGCCAGCAGTTTCTTAGCGGGGGGCGTCAACGAGCAGTACTTC.

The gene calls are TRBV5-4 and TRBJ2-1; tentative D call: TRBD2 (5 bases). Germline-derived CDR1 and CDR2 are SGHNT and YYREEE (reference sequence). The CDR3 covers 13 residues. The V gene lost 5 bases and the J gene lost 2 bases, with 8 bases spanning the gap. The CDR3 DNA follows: TGTGCCAGCAGACCCGGGACCTACAATGAGCAGTTCTTC. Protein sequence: CASRPGTYNEQFF.

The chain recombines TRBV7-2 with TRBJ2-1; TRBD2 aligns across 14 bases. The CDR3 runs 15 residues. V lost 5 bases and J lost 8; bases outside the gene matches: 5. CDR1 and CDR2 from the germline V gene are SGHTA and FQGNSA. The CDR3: CASSPRLAGGDEQFF. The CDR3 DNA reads TGTGCCAGCAGCCCCCGACTAGCGGGGGGGGATGAGCAGTTCTTC. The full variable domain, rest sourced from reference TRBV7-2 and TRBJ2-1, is GAGVSQSPSNKVTEKGKDVELRCDPISGHTALYWYRQSLGQGLEFLIYFQGNSAPDKSGLPSDRFSAERTGGSVSTLTIQRTQQEDSAVYLCASSPRLAGGDEQFFGPGTRLTVL.

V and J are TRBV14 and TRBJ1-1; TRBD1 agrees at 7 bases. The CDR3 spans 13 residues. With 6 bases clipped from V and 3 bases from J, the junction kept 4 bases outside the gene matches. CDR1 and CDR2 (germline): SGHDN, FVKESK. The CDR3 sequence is CASSYDRDTEAFF. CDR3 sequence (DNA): TGTGCCAGCAGTTACGACAGGGACACTGAAGCTTTCTTT. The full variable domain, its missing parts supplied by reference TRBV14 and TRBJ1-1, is EAGVTQFPSHSVIEKGQTVTLRCDPISGHDNLYWYRRVMGKEIKFLLHFVKESKQDESGMPNNRFLAERTGGTYSTLKVQPAELEDSGVYFCASSYDRDTEAFFGQGTRLTVV.